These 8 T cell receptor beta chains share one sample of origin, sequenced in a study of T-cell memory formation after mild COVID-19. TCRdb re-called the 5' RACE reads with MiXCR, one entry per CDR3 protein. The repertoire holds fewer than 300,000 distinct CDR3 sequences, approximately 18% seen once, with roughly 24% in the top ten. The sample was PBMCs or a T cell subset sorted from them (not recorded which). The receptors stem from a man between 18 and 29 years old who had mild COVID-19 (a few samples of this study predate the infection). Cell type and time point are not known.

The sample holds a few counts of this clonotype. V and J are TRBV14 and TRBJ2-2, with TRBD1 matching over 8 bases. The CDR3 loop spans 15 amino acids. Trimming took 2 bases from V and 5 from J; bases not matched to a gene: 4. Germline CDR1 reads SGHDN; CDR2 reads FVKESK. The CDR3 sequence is CASSQQGAITGELFF. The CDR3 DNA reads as TGTGCCAGCAGCCAACAGGGGGCGATAACCGGGGAGCTGTTTTTT.

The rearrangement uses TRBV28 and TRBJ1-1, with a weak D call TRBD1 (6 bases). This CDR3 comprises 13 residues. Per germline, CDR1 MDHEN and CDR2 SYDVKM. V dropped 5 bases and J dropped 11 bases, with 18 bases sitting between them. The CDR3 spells CASSAFGSGVAFF. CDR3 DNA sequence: TGTGCCAGCAGTGCCTTTGGATCAGGGGTGGCTTTCTTT.

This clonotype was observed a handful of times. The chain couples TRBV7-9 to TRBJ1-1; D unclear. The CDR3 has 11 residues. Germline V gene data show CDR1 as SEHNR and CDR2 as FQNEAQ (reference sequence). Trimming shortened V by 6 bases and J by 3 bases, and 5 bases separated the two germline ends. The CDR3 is CASRPDTEAFF. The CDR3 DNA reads TGTGCCAGCAGACCGGACACTGAAGCTTTCTTT.

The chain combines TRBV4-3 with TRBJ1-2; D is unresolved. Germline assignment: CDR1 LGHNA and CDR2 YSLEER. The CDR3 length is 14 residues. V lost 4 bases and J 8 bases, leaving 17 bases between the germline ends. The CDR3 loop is CASSRSDALRGYTF. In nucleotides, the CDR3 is TGCGCCAGCAGCCGATCCGATGCGCTTCGCGGCTACACCTTC.

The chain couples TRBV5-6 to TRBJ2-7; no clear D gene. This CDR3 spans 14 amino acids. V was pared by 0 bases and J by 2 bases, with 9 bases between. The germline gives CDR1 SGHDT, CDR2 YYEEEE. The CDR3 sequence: CASSLDPNPYEQYF. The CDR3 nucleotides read TGTGCCAGCAGCTTGGACCCCAACCCCTACGAGCAGTACTTC.

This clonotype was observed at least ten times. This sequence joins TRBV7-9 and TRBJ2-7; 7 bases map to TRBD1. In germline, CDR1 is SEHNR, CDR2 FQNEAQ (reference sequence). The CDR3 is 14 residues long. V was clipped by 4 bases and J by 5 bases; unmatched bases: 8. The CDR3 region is CASSSLTGIHEQYF. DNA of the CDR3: TGTGCCAGCAGCTCACTGACAGGGATCCACGAGCAGTACTTC.

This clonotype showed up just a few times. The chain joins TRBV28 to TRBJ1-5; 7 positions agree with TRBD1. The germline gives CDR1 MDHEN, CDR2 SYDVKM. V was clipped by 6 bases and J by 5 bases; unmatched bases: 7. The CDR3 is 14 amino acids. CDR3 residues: CASRPGQGDQPQHF. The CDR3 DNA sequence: TGTGCCAGCAGACCCGGGCAGGGGGATCAGCCCCAGCATTTT.

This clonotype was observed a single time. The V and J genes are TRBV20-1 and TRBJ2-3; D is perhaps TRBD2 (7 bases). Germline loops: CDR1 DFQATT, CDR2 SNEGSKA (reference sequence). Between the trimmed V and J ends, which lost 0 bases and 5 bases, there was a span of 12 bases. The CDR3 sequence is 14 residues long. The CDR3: CSARDRGGRDTQYF. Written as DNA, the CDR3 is TGCAGTGCTAGAGATAGGGGGGGGCGAGATACGCAGTATTTT.